These T cell receptor beta chains were read from a single sample in a study of T cell responses to AZD1222 COVID-19 vaccine. The table came from immunoSEQ multiplex PCR; TCRdb's copy has only in-frame clones and leaves some out. The sample has some 120,000 clones; approximately 88% are singletons. The sample was peripheral blood, taken on day 0 of MenACWY control vaccination. The receptors were gathered from an adult in good health. Each CDR3 is given without its conserved first and last residue. The D gene is left open where the match is weak.

j_call	cdr3_length	d_call	v_call	cdr3_aa
TRBJ1-5	14	-	TRBV6-1	ASSDLHGLSNQPQH
TRBJ1-3	15	-	TRBV7-9	ASSFKPDSISGNTIY
TRBJ2-1	12	-	TRBV7-9	ASSLGASSNEQF
TRBJ1-1	13	-	TRBV19	ASSIGRGANTEAF
TRBJ1-5	14	-	TRBV4-2	ASSQPSADSNQPQH
TRBJ2-3	14	-	TRBV21-1	ASSKGPVGGTDTQY
TRBJ1-4	10	-	TRBV19	ASRSRHEKLF
TRBJ2-5	12	-	TRBV30	AWRGGGEIETQY
TRBJ1-2	13	-	TRBV18	ASSPLQGRNYGYT
TRBJ2-7	10	-	TRBV11-2	ASSQRLHEQY
TRBJ1-1	11	-	TRBV5-6	ASSLTNRVSAF
TRBJ2-1	12	-	TRBV6-5	AGSLSREVNEQF
TRBJ1-4	14	-	TRBV19	ASSSRGRGRNEKLF
TRBJ1-5	12	-	TRBV24-1	ATSLGVSNQPQH
TRBJ2-3	11	-	TRBV19	ASSQASTDTQY
TRBJ1-4	10	-	TRBV10-2	ASKTTNEKLF
TRBJ2-7	12	TRBD1	TRBV10-2	ASSSGQGAYEQY
TRBJ2-7	11	-	TRBV7-2	ASSLAKTYEQY
TRBJ2-7	13	TRBD2	TRBV4-1	ASSQETGGTYEQY
TRBJ1-5	11	-	TRBV30	AWSVRANQPQH
TRBJ2-1	14	-	TRBV19	ASSIIQGAARNEQF
TRBJ1-1	12	TRBD1	TRBV20-1	SASGGGAYTEAF
TRBJ1-3	13	-	TRBV3-1/TRBV3-2	ASSQDMGTGNTIY
TRBJ1-2	13	-	TRBV28	ASSSRGRANYGYT
TRBJ1-5	12	TRBD1	TRBV19	ASTAQGVGQPQH
TRBJ1-2	11	-	TRBV27	ASSPGGVGGYT
TRBJ1-1	11	-	TRBV5-1	ASSSTGFTEAF
TRBJ2-4	18	TRBD1	TRBV27	ASSSSLGQGDSRPKNIQY
TRBJ2-7	12	-	TRBV6-5	ASRLDPTAREQY
TRBJ2-5	13	-	TRBV15	ATSRDRAFLETQY